The clone carrying this T cell receptor (beta chain) showed up just once. Its antigen is unidentified. The source of the sample is a study of T cell responses to AZD1222 COVID-19 vaccine. Study context: Second doses were pooled across both intervals (about 4 or about 12 weeks).

Study observations and caveats: White British people made up most donors, females outnumbered males, and clonal diversity was possibly underestimated. At baseline, seropositivity was found in only a handful of AZD1222 recipients. Without day 14 samples, only post-peak T cell repertoires were studied.

The assay was immunoSEQ multiplex PCR, and TCRdb's table has in-frame clones only and misses some. The sample includes about 120,000 clones, 89% of them seen just once. Germline CDR1 reads SEHNR; CDR2 reads FQNEAQ (reference sequence). The V end was cut by 1 base, the J end by 0 bases, with 18 bases between. The CDR3 has 18 amino acids. This receptor was identified in an adult in good health. J is TRBJ1-1 and V is TRBV7-9; D is ambiguous. The input for sequencing was peripheral blood, taken on day 0 of AZD1222 vaccination. The CDR3 region is CASSLVGLRTPMNTEAFF. The CDR3 DNA is TGTGCCAGCAGCTTAGTTGGATTACGAACGCCCATGAACACTGAAGCTTTCTTT.